This T cell receptor (beta chain) was observed in a study of T-cell reconstitution after alpha-beta-depleted transplantation in children. This clonotype was seen only a few times. Its antigen is not identified. This sample's TCRbeta library carried unique molecular identifier barcodes. TCRdb fed the PCR reads into MiXCR, producing one record per CDR3 protein. The repertoire holds about 980,000 distinct CDR3 sequences, with roughly 29% as singletons. General observations from the study: After one year, T-cell counts and TCRbeta diversity mostly came from new T cells. By about two months after transplant, alpha-beta T cells reportedly arose from several hundred graft clones that had expanded.

Germline V lookup: CDR1 SGHRS, CDR2 YFSETQ. The CDR3 consists of 12 residues. Between the trimmed V and J ends, which lost 5 bases and 6 bases, there was a span of 9 bases. The rearrangement joins TRBV5-1 to TRBJ2-1, with D hard to call. The sequence came from a boy under two years old who had a stem cell transplant for SCID, so the T cells may come from the graft donor. This specimen consisted of PBMCs, mostly from graft donor cells, obtained 360 days after TCRalphabeta/CD19-depleted stem cell transplant. CDR3 nucleotide sequence: TGCGCCAGCAGTCGAAGGTTCAATGAGCAGTTCTTC. This translates into CASSRRFNEQFF.